These 5 T cell receptor beta chains share one sample of origin, sequenced in a study of CD8+ T cells in alopecia areata. Treatment here: oral pan-JAK inhibitor, 5-10 mg twice daily. The authors extracted RNA and reverse transcribed it into cDNA as the sequencing template. Only in-frame clones appear in the TCRdb table, and some are missing; sequencing was by immunoSEQ multiplex PCR. The sample carries 150,000 to 200,000 clones, 64% recorded once. The source material was CD4+ T cells sorted from blood, sampled at week 49, from a patient treated with tofacitinib. These receptors were taken from a human donor with alopecia areata.

This clone appeared a few times. CDR3 in DNA: TGTGCCAGCAGCGCCACGGTATTGGACAGCTCTGGAAACACCATATATTTT. Residues: CASSATVLDSSGNTIYF. The chain recombines TRBV11-2 with TRBJ1-3; D possibly corresponds to TRBD1 (6 bases). The V end was cut by 5 bases, the J end by 0 bases, with 17 bases between. The CDR3 has 17 residues. Germline V CDR1 and CDR2: SGHAT, FQNNGV.

V and J are TRBV19 and TRBJ2-1, with unresolved D. V was cut by 6 bases and J by 8 bases, with 8 bases left in between. Germline loops: CDR1 LNHDA, CDR2 SQIVND (reference sequence). The CDR3 runs to 11 residues. CDR3 nucleotide sequence: TGTGCCAGTAGATGGGCTTATGAGCAGTTCTTC. Translated, it gives CASRWAYEQFF.

The CDR3, as DNA: TGTGCCAGCAGTTACTTACAGGGGAACGGGGAGCTGTTTTTT. It specifies CASSYLQGNGELFF. The chain joins TRBV6-5 to TRBJ2-2; TRBD1 matches at 7 bases. The germline CDR1 and CDR2 sequences are MNHEY and SVGAGI. There are 14 residues in the CDR3. The junction had 3 bases not matched to a gene; V was cut back by 1 base and J by 7 bases.

The rearrangement joins TRBV5-6 to TRBJ1-4; no definite D call. CDR1 SGHDT and CDR2 YYEEEE come from the germline V gene. The CDR3 is 15 amino acids. Trimming took 3 bases from V and 0 from J, leaving 9 bases between them. CDR3 in amino acids: CASSSIGATNEKLFF. Here the CDR3 DNA reads TGTGCCAGCAGCTCAATTGGAGCAACTAATGAAAAACTGTTTTTT.

The chain combines TRBV4-1 with TRBJ1-5; 8 bases fit TRBD1. CDR1 MGHRA and CDR2 YSYEKL come from the germline V gene. The J segment lost 4 bases and the V segment lost 3 bases, leaving 5 bases of the junction unmatched. The CDR3 spans 15 residues. CDR3 residues: CASSHAGQANQPQHF. The CDR3 DNA reads TGCGCCAGCAGCCATGCGGGACAGGCGAATCAGCCCCAGCATTTT.